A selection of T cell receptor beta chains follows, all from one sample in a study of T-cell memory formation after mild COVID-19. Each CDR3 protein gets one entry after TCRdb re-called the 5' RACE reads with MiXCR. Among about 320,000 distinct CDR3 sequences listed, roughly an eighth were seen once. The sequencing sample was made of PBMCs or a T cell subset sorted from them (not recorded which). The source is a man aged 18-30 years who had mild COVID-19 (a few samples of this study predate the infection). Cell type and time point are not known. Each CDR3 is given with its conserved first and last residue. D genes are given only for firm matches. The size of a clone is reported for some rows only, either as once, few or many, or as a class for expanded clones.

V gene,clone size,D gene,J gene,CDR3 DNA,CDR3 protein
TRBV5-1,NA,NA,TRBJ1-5,TGCGCCAGCAGCTTGGCCGGACGTCTGGTGCCCCAGCATTTT,CASSLAGRLVPQHF
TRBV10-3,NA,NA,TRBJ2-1,TGTGCCATCAAGGGAACCCCGAACAATGAGCAGTTCTTC,CAIKGTPNNEQFF
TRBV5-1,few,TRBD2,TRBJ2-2,TGCGCCAGCAGCTTGGAATGGACTAGTTGGAACACCGGGGAGCTGTTTTTT,CASSLEWTSWNTGELFF
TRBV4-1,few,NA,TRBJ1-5,TGCGCCAGCAGCCGCGAATTACAGAGCCGTCAGCCCCAGCATTTT,CASSRELQSRQPQHF
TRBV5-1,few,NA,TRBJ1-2,TGCGCCAGCAGCTTGGAAATTGACAAGACCTATGGCTACACCTTC,CASSLEIDKTYGYTF
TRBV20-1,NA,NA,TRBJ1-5,TGCAGTGCTAGATACCCGAATAGCAATCAGCCCCAGCATTTT,CSARYPNSNQPQHF
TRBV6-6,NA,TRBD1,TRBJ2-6,TGTGCCAGCAGACGTATACAGGGGGCTGGGGCCAACGTCCTGACTTTC,CASRRIQGAGANVLTF
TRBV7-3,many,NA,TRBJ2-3,TGTGCCAGCAGCCCCCAACAGGGGACTAGCACAGATACGCAGTATTTT,CASSPQQGTSTDTQYF
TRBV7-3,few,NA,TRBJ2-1,TGTGCCAGCAGCTTAATAGGGGGGTCGAACAATGAGCAGTTCTTC,CASSLIGGSNNEQFF
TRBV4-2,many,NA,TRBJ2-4,TGTGCCAGCAGCCAATCATTACAGACGGACATTCAGTACTTC,CASSQSLQTDIQYF
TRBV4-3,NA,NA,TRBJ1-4,TGCGCCAGCAGCCAAGATTCCGGGGGTAATGAAAAACTGTTTTTT,CASSQDSGGNEKLFF
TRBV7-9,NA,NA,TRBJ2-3,TGTGCCAGCAGCTCCAGCGGCGCAGATACGCAGTATTTT,CASSSSGADTQYF
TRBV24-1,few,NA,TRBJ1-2,TGTGCCACCAGTGATTCGGCGAATAACTATGGCTACACCTTC,CATSDSANNYGYTF
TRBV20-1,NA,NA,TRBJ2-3,TGCAGTGCTAGAGATCCGGGGGGCCGCGTGGATACGCAGTATTTT,CSARDPGGRVDTQYF
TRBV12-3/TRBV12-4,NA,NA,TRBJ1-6,TGTGCCAGCAGCCCCACAGGGACTTCACCCCTCCACTTT,CASSPTGTSPLHF
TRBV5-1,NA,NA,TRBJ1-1,TGCGCCAGCAGCCCCTTAGAGCAGCGGGGGAACACTGAAGCTTTCTTT,CASSPLEQRGNTEAFF
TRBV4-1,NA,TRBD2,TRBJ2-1,TGCGCCAGCAGCCAAACCTACGGGGGGGCGTCCTACAATGAGCAGTTCTTC,CASSQTYGGASYNEQFF
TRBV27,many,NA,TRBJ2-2,TGTGCCAGCAGTACCAATGGGCCGAACACCGGGGAGCTGTTTTTT,CASSTNGPNTGELFF
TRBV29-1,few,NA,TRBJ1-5,TGCAGCGGGGCTTCGGGACCGGATCAGCCCCAGCATTTT,CSGASGPDQPQHF
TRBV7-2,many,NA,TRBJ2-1,TGTGCCAGCAGCTTAGCCAGGGGCGACAATGAGCAGTTCTTC,CASSLARGDNEQFF
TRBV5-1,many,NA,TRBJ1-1,TGCGCCAGCAGCTTGGGGGGTCCCGGGGGCATGAACACTGAAGCTTTCTTT,CASSLGGPGGMNTEAFF
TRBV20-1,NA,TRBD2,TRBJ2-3,TGCAGTGCTCCCCGACTAGCGGGAGCGGGAGATACGCAGTATTTT,CSAPRLAGAGDTQYF
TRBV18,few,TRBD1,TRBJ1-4,TGTGCCAGCTCACCCCGGACAGGCGATAATGAAAAACTGTTTTTT,CASSPRTGDNEKLFF
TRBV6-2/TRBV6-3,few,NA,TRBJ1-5,TGTGCCAGCAGTTACTGGTCACATGCTCAAAATCAGCCCCAGCATTTT,CASSYWSHAQNQPQHF
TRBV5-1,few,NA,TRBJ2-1,TGCGCCAGCAGTGCGGGGGCCACGGGCAATGAGCAGTTCTTC,CASSAGATGNEQFF
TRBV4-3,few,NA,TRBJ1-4,TGCGCCAGCAGCCAAGAAGCGGAGGGATGGGAAAAACTGTTTTTT,CASSQEAEGWEKLFF
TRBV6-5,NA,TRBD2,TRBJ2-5,TGTGCCAGCAGTTACTTCGGGGGGATAGGCCAAGAGACCCAGTACTTC,CASSYFGGIGQETQYF
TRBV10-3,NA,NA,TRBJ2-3,TGTGCCATCAGCCCTCCGGGAGACGAGAAAGATACGCAGTATTTT,CAISPPGDEKDTQYF
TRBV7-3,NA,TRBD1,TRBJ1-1,TGTGCCAGCAGGCCCACAGGGACAGGCTCTGAAGCTTTCTTT,CASRPTGTGSEAFF
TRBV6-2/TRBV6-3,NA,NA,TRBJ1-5,TGTGCCAGCAATCAACAGGGCCATCAGCCCCAGCATTTT,CASNQQGHQPQHF
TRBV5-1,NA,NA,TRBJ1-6,TGCGCCAGCAGCTTGTTGGGGGGCGACACGGCTTCACCCCTCCACTTT,CASSLLGGDTASPLHF
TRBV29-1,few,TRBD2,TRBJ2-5,TGCAGCGTTGAGGCGGGGGGGCAAGAGACCCAGTACTTC,CSVEAGGQETQYF
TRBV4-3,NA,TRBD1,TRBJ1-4,TGCGCCAGCAGCCAAGGAAGGGTACAGGGGTTCGAAAAACTGTTTTTT,CASSQGRVQGFEKLFF
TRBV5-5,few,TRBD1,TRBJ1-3,TGTGCCAGCAGCTTTTGGACAGGCGACTCTGGAAACACCATATATTTT,CASSFWTGDSGNTIYF
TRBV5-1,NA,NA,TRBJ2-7,TGCGCCAGCAGCTTAGGGCCCGTAGAGTACGAGCAGTACTTC,CASSLGPVEYEQYF
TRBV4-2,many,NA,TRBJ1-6,TGTGCCAGCAGCAGACGTACCGATGACAATTCACCCCTCCACTTT,CASSRRTDDNSPLHF
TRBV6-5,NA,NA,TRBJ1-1,TGTGCCAGCAGTCGATTCGGGGACACTGAAGCTTTCTTT,CASSRFGDTEAFF
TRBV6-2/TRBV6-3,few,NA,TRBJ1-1,TGTGCCAGCAGTTATCTATACACCACTGAAGCTTTCTTT,CASSYLYTTEAFF
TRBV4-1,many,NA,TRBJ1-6,TGCGCCAGCAGCCAAGACCTTTGGGATTCACCCCTCCACTTT,CASSQDLWDSPLHF
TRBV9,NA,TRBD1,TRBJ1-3,TGTGCCAGCAGCGGACAGGGCGCGGACCGTTTTTGGGACACCATATATTTT,CASSGQGADRFWDTIYF
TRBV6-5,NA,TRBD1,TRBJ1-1,TGTGCCAGCAGTTATCACAGGGGGGAAGCTTTCTTT,CASSYHRGEAFF
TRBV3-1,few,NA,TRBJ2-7,TGTGCCAGCAGCCAAGTCAGGGAAGGCGAGCAGTACTTC,CASSQVREGEQYF
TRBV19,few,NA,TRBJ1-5,TGTGCCAGTAACGAGGGGGGCCCTTATCAGCCCCAGCATTTT,CASNEGGPYQPQHF
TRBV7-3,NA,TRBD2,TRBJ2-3,TGTGCCAGCGGCCCCCTCGGGGGGGGCACAGATACGCAGTATTTT,CASGPLGGGTDTQYF
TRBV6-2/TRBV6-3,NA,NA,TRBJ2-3,TGTGCCAGCAGGTCCCCGGGACGGGGCACAGATACGCAGTATTTT,CASRSPGRGTDTQYF